This T cell receptor beta chain comes out of a study of T cells in lung cancer brain metastases. Method: immunoSEQ multiplex PCR; TCRdb's copy keeps in-frame clones and lacks some. The data hold roughly 5,500 clones, with 70% to 90% observed a single time. Sequencing was done on a sample of tumor tissue from the primary lung tumor. The source is a man between 65 and 85 years old with non-small cell lung cancer.

The chain couples TRBV28 to TRBJ1-4; TRBD1 aligns across 7 bases. This CDR3 has 15 amino acids. Germline values: CDR1 MDHEN, CDR2 SYDVKM. J lost 8 bases, V lost 7 bases, and 13 bases had no gene match. The CDR3 DNA reads as TGTGCCAGCACACCTCGAGGGGGCGCAGAAGAAAAACTGTTTTTT. It translates to CASTPRGGAEEKLFF.